Each of the 22 T cell receptor beta chains below was sequenced from the same sample in a study of spatial heterogeneity in lung cancer. Notes on the study in general: Tumor mutation count correlated with how many alpha and beta TCRs expanded intratumorally.

TCRdb redid the calling of the 5' RACE reads with MiXCR, one entry per CDR3 protein. The table includes almost 7,000 distinct CDR3 sequences, approximately 15% detected once. This sample's time point: sample taken at primary tumor resection. These TCRs' antigens remain unknown. The sample here was lung tumor tissue, taken at surgery. Source of these receptors: a male donor with early-stage non-small cell lung cancer.

Within the sample, this clonotype is medium-sized. This beta chain is a stray sequence in a library constructed for alpha chains; its clone size is not meaningful. This chain joins TRBV11-3 and TRBJ1-1; a possible D gene is TRBD1 (5 bases). The ends were cut back, 1 base at V and 1 base at J, with 10 bases in the middle. Germline-derived CDR1 and CDR2 are SGHNT and YENEEA. The CDR3 loop spans 15 amino acids. The CDR3 DNA reads as TGTGCCAGCAGCTTAGGACAGTTACCGAACACTGAAGCTTTCTTT. As protein: CASSLGQLPNTEAFF.

This clonotype is medium-sized in the sample. This beta chain is off target for a library built for alpha chains, so its abundance means little. The V call is TRBV19, the J call TRBJ2-5, with D unresolved. Germline lookup yields CDR1 LNHDA and CDR2 SQIVND (reference sequence). V gave up 1 base and J gave up 4 bases, with 4 bases separating them. This CDR3 comprises 12 residues. The CDR3 loop is CASSIAGETQYF. In DNA, the CDR3 is TGTGCCAGTAGTATAGCCGGAGAGACCCAGTACTTC.

This clonotype was seen a handful of times. The size of this beta chain means little, since it is a stray read in a library made for alpha chains. The gene calls are TRBV7-2 and TRBJ2-3; 7 bases align to TRBD2. This CDR3 spans 14 amino acids. Germline CDR1 SGHTA, CDR2 FQGNSA. The ends lost 5 bases at V and 2 bases at J; junction bases unmatched: 4. The CDR3 region is CASSPGLHTDTQYF. CDR3 DNA sequence: TGTGCCAGCAGCCCGGGACTACACACAGATACGCAGTATTTT.

By frequency in the sample, this clonotype is medium-sized. With the library built for alpha chains, this beta chain is off target and its frequency is not meaningful. The chain carries TRBV7-2 and TRBJ1-4; no clear D. This CDR3 comprises 15 residues. Germline assignment: CDR1 SGHTA and CDR2 FQGNSA. Between the trimmed V and J ends, which lost 5 bases and 0 bases, there was a span of 10 bases. The CDR3 sequence: CASSPQRATNEKLFF. The CDR3, as DNA: TGTGCCAGCAGCCCGCAGAGAGCAACTAATGAAAAACTGTTTTTT.

This clonotype was detected a few times. The library was built for alpha chains, so this beta chain is an off-target read and its size means little. This chain connects TRBV12-3 or TRBV12-4 to TRBJ2-3; D might be TRBD1 (6 bases). The CDR3 covers 15 residues. V was clipped by 4 bases and J by 3 bases, with 14 bases between them. CDR3 residues: CASSSRAGATDTQYF. CDR3 bases: TGTGCCAGCAGTTCGAGGGCAGGGGCGACAGATACGCAGTATTTT.

Many counts were recorded for this clonotype. The library was built for alpha chains, so this beta chain is an off-target read and its size means little. The rearrangement links TRBV19 to TRBJ2-1; D is unresolved. The V gene's germline CDR1 is LNHDA and CDR2 SQIVND (reference sequence). Trimming took 5 bases from V and 0 from J, leaving 17 bases between them. The CDR3 contains 17 residues. For the CDR3, the DNA is TGTGCCAGTAGTCGTCATCCGGCCCAGAGCTCCTACAATGAGCAGTTCTTC. It encodes CASSRHPAQSSYNEQFF.

This clonotype was counted many times. This beta chain was picked up by a library intended for alpha chains and is off target, so its count carries little meaning. The chain is built from TRBV6-5 and TRBJ1-2, with D tentatively TRBD1 (6 bases). The CDR3 is 13 amino acids. V lost 5 bases and J 8 bases, leaving 15 bases between the germline ends. Germline V gene sequence: CDR1 MNHEY, CDR2 SVGAGI. In nucleotides, the CDR3 is TGTGCCAGCAGTCGAAACAGGGAGGGAGGCTACACCTTC. Translation gives CASSRNREGGYTF.

By share, this clonotype ranks as medium-sized. With the library built for alpha chains, this beta chain is off target and its frequency is not meaningful. The V and J genes are TRBV5-1 and TRBJ2-3; 9 bases agree with TRBD2. CDR1 and CDR2 (germline): SGHRS, YFSETQ. V was pared by 0 bases and J by 5 bases, with 1 base of the junction left unmatched. CDR3 length equals 14 residues. This chain's CDR3 is CASSLVAGEDTQYF. For the CDR3, the DNA is TGCGCCAGCAGCTTGGTAGCGGGAGAAGATACGCAGTATTTT.

This clonotype has a single count. This beta chain was picked up by a library intended for alpha chains and is off target, so its count carries little meaning. The chain has TRBV20-1 and TRBJ1-1, with D possibly being TRBD1 (6 bases). The V and J ends lost 2 bases and 1 base respectively, with 8 bases between them. From germline, CDR1 is DFQATT and CDR2 SNEGSKA (reference sequence). This CDR3 is 13 amino acids long. The CDR3 here is CSARRDTNTEAFF. The CDR3 DNA follows: TGCAGTGCTAGACGGGACACGAACACTGAAGCTTTCTTT.

This clonotype is deemed medium-sized. The library was built for alpha chains, so this beta chain is an off-target read and its size means little. The rearrangement uses TRBV7-2 and TRBJ1-1, with D unclear. The germline V and J ends were trimmed by 3 bases and 1 base, with 9 bases remaining between them. Germline V gene data show CDR1 as SGHTA and CDR2 as FQGNSA. This CDR3 spans 14 amino acids. CDR3 coding DNA: TGTGCCAGCAGCTTCGGACTCTCGAACACTGAAGCTTTCTTT. Its protein is CASSFGLSNTEAFF. Drawing the rest from reference TRBV7-2 and TRBJ1-1, the complete variable domain is GAGVSQSPSNKVTEKGKDVELRCDPISGHTALYWYRQSLGQGLEFLIYFQGNSAPDKSGLPSDRFSAERTGGSVSTLTIQRTQQEDSAVYLCASSFGLSNTEAFFGQGTRLTVV.

A word on this clonotype: The library was designed around alpha chains, so this beta chain is a stray read whose abundance carries little weight. The CDR3 DNA reads TGTGCCACCAGTGATTTGGAGGGCCGGGGCGATTTCACAGATACGCAGTATTTT. It encodes CATSDLEGRGDFTDTQYF. The chain is built from TRBV24-1 and TRBJ2-3; D may correspond to TRBD1 or TRBD2 (5 bases each). CDR1 is KGHDR and CDR2 is SFDVKD in the germline V gene. V was clipped by 0 bases and J by 2 bases, with 17 bases between them. The CDR3 loop spans 18 amino acids.

This clonotype has ten or more counts. The library was designed around alpha chains, so this beta chain is a stray read whose abundance carries little weight. The CDR3: CASSIAASRVHYGYTF. The DNA of the CDR3 is TGTGCCAGTAGTATAGCGGCTTCCAGGGTACACTATGGCTACACCTTC. The rearrangement links TRBV19 to TRBJ1-2, with D maybe TRBD1 (5 bases). V lost 1 base and J 3 bases, leaving 15 bases between the germline ends. Germline CDR1 is LNHDA and CDR2 is SQIVND (reference sequence). This CDR3 has 16 residues.

This clonotype is labeled medium-sized (0.01 to 0.1%). This beta chain is a stray read from a library made for alpha chains; its abundance is not meaningful. The V call is TRBV6-5, the J call TRBJ1-4; D gene uncertain. This CDR3 has 16 amino acids. The germline gives CDR1 MNHEY, CDR2 SVGAGI. The V end lost 0 bases, the J end lost 0 bases, and 8 bases lay between the germline ends. CDR3 bases: TGTGCCAGCAGTTACTCGATAACCGCAACTAATGAAAAACTGTTTTTT. Protein: CASSYSITATNEKLFF.

This clonotype was seen at least ten times. This beta chain was picked up by a library intended for alpha chains and is off target, so its count carries little meaning. V usage is TRBV20-1 and J usage is TRBJ2-2; D is perhaps TRBD2 (6 bases). This CDR3 has 12 amino acids. The germline V gene has CDR1 DFQATT and CDR2 SNEGSKA (reference sequence). The V gene lost 3 bases and the J gene lost 6 bases, with 8 bases spanning the gap. The CDR3 nucleotides read TGCAGTGCTAGGCGGGGCGCCGGGGAGCTGTTTTTT. Translated, it gives CSARRGAGELFF.

This clonotype is medium-sized within its sample. With the library built for alpha chains, this beta chain is off target and its frequency is not meaningful. The chain is built from TRBV19 and TRBJ2-1; tentative D call: TRBD2 (6 bases). Germline V gene sequence: CDR1 LNHDA, CDR2 SQIVND (reference sequence). Deletions cut 5 bases from V and 0 bases from J, with 11 bases between. This CDR3 is 15 amino acids long. The CDR3 spells CASSPGTLSYNEQFF. The CDR3 bases are TGTGCCAGTAGTCCCGGGACTCTCTCCTACAATGAGCAGTTCTTC. The whole variable domain, remainder taken from reference TRBV19 and TRBJ2-1, is DGGITQSPKYLFRKEGQNVTLSCEQNLNHDAMYWYRQDPGQGLRLIYYSQIVNDFQKGDIAEGYSVSREKKESFPLTVTSAQKNPTAFYLCASSPGTLSYNEQFFGPGTRLTVL.

This clonotype was picked up many times. A library prepared for alpha chains yielded this beta chain as an off-target read; its size is of little meaning. The genes are TRBV24-1 and TRBJ1-1, with 9 positions matching TRBD1. The CDR3 sequence is 15 residues long. Unmatched junction bases numbered 8, after V lost 9 bases and J lost 1 base. CDR1 KGHDR and CDR2 SFDVKD come from the germline V gene. Written as DNA, the CDR3 is TGTGCCACCCAGAAGACAGGGGGACAGAACACTGAAGCTTTCTTT. Amino acid sequence: CATQKTGGQNTEAFF.

This clonotype was seen many times. The library was prepared for alpha chains; this beta chain is a stray read, so its frequency means little. The V call is TRBV18, the J call TRBJ1-4, with D uncertain. Germline CDR1 and CDR2: KGHSH and LQKENI. This CDR3 contains 13 residues. With 6 bases removed from V and 4 bases from J, the gap between germline ends came to 9 bases. CDR3 in DNA: TGTGCCAGCTCGCCCAGATATAATGAAAAACTGTTTTTT. Translation: CASSPRYNEKLFF.

This clonotype is labeled as medium-sized. This beta chain came through as a stray read in a library set up for alpha chains, and its size says little. This rearrangement joins TRBV6-2 or TRBV6-3 to TRBJ2-1; D may be TRBD2 (5 bases). The CDR3 loop spans 15 amino acids. V was pared by 5 bases and J by 2 bases, with 13 bases between. In germline, CDR1 is MNHEY, CDR2 SVGEGT. CDR3 protein: CASSLGVPTYNEQFF. The CDR3 DNA sequence: TGTGCCAGCAGTCTCGGGGTTCCCACCTACAATGAGCAGTTCTTC.

The sample holds many counts of this clonotype. Since the library was made to target alpha chains, this beta chain is a stray read and its abundance is not meaningful. The chain links TRBV6-5 to TRBJ1-2; D might be TRBD1 (5 bases). CDR3 length equals 15 residues. V lost 5 bases to trimming and J lost 3 bases, with 16 bases between them. The germline gives CDR1 MNHEY, CDR2 SVGAGI. CDR3 bases: TGTGCCAGCAGTGGTTCGGGGACGAAAGACTATGGCTACACCTTC. Protein sequence: CASSGSGTKDYGYTF.

This clonotype is medium-sized in the sample. This beta chain slipped into a library made for alpha chains as a stray read, so its size is not meaningful. The rearrangement links TRBV12-3 or TRBV12-4 to TRBJ2-1; no clear D. Deletions cut 5 bases from V and 7 bases from J, with 15 bases between. There are 14 residues in the CDR3. The CDR3 nucleotides are TGTGCCAGCAGTCCTGTCACTGGGTTGAATGAGCAGTTCTTC. Translating it yields CASSPVTGLNEQFF.

This clonotype is medium-sized by share. Since the library was made to target alpha chains, this beta chain is a stray read and its abundance is not meaningful. The CDR3: CSAKSPTSGSETQYF. The CDR3 nucleotides are TGCAGTGCTAAAAGCCCGACTAGCGGGAGTGAGACCCAGTACTTC. The genes are TRBV20-1 and TRBJ2-5, with 12 bases that match TRBD2. V trimming: 4 bases; J trimming: 5 bases; junction bases outside the gene matches: 8. This CDR3 is 15 amino acids long. Germline V gives CDR1 DFQATT, CDR2 SNEGSKA (reference sequence).

This clonotype is labeled large (0.1 to 1%). This beta chain represents an off-target read in a library built for alpha chains; its size is of limited meaning. The gene calls are TRBV28 and TRBJ1-6, with 9 bases matching TRBD1. Germline lookup yields CDR1 MDHEN and CDR2 SYDVKM. The CDR3 covers 14 residues. Losses at the gene ends were 6 bases for V and 9 bases for J; bases not matched to a gene: 6. The CDR3 bases are TGTGCCAGCAGGGCCGGGACAGGGTTTTCACCCCTCCACTTT. This gives the protein CASRAGTGFSPLHF.